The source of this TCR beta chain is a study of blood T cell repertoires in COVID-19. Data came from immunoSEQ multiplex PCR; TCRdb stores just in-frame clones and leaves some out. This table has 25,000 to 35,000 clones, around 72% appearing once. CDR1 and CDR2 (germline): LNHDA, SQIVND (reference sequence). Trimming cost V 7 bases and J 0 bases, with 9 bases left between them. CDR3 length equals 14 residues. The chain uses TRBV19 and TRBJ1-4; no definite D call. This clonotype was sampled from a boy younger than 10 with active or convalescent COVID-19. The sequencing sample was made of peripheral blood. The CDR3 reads CASTATATNEKLFF. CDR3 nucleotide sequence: TGTGCCAGTACGGCAACAGCAACTAATGAAAAACTGTTTTTT. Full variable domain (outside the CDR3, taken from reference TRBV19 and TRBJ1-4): DGGITQSPKYLFRKEGQNVTLSCEQNLNHDAMYWYRQDPGQGLRLIYYSQIVNDFQKGDIAEGYSVSREKKESFPLTVTSAQKNPTAFYLCASTATATNEKLFFGSGTQLSVL.